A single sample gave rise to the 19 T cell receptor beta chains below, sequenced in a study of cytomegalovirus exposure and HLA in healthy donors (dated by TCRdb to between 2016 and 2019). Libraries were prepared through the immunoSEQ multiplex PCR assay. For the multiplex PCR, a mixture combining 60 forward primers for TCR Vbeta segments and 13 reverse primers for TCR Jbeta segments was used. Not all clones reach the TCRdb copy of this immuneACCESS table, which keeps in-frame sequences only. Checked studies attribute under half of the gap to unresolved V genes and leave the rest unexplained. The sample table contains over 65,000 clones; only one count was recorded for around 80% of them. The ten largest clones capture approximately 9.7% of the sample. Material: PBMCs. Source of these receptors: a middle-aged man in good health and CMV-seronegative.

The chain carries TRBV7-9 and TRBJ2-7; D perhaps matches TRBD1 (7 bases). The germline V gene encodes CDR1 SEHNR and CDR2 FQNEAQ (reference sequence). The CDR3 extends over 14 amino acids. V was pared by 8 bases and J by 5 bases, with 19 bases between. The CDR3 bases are TGTGCCAGCTCCCTGACAGGGTCTAGCGACGAGCAGTACTTC. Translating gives CASSLTGSSDEQYF.

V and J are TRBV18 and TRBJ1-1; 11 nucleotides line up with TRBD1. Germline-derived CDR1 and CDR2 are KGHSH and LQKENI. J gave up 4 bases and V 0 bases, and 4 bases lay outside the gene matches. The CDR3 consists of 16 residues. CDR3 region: CASSPPDRGLVTEAFF. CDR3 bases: TGTGCCAGCTCACCACCGGACAGGGGGCTCGTCACTGAAGCTTTCTTT.

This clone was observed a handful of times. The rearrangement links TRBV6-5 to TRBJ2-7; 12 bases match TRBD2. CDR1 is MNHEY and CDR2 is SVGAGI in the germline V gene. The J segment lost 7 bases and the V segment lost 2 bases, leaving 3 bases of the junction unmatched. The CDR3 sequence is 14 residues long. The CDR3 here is CASSYRTSGVEQYF. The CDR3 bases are TGTGCCAGCAGTTACCGGACTAGCGGGGTTGAGCAGTACTTC.

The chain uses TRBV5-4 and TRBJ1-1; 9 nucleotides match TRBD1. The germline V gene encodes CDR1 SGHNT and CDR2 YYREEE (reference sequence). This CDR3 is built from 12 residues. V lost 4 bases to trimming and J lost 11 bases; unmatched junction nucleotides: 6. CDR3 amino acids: CASSIDRGRAFF. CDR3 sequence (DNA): TGTGCCAGCAGCATAGACAGGGGGAGGGCTTTCTTT.

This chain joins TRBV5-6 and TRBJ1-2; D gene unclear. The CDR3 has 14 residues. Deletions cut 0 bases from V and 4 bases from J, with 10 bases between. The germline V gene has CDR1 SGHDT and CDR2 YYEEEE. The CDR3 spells CASSLEQRPYGYTF. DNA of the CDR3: TGTGCCAGCAGCTTGGAGCAGCGACCCTATGGCTACACCTTC.

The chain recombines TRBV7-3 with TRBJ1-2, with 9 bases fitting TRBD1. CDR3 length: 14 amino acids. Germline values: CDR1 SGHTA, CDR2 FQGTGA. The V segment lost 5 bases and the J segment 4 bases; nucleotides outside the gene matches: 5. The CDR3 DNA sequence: TGTGCCAGCAGCCCCGGGACAGGGTCCTATGGCTACACCTTC. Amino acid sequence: CASSPGTGSYGYTF.

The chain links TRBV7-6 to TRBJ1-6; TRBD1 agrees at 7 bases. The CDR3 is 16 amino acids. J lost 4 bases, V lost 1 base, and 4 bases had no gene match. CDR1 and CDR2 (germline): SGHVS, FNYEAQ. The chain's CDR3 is CASSLVAGGYNSPLHF. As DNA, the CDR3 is TGTGCCAGCAGCTTAGTCGCAGGGGGATATAATTCACCCCTCCACTTT.

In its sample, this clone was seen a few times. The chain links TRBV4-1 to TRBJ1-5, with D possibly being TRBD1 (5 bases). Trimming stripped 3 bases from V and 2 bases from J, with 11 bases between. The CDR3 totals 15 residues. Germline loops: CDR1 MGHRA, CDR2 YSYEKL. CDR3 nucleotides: TGCGCCAGCAGCCACAAAGGGGAGGGCAATCAGCCCCAGCATTTT. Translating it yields CASSHKGEGNQPQHF.

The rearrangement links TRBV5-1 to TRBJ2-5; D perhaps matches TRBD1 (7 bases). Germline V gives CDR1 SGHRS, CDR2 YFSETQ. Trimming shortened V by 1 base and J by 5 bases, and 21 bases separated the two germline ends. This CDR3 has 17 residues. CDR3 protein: CASSLISGARGQETQYF. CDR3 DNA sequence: TGCGCCAGCAGCTTGATTTCGGGGGCTAGGGGGCAGGAGACCCAGTACTTC.

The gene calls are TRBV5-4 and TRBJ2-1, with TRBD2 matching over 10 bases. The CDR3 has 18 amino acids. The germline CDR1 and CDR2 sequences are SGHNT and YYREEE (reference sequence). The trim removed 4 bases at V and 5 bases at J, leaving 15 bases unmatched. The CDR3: CASSRVLAGGSTNNEQFF. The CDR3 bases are TGTGCCAGCAGCAGGGTATTAGCGGGAGGATCCACAAACAATGAGCAGTTCTTC.

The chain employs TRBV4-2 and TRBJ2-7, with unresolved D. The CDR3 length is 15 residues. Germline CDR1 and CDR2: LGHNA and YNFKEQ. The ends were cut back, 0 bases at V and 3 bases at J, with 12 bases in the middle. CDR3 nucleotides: TGTGCCAGCAGCCAAGAGGTCTTAGTTAACTACGAGCAGTACTTC. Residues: CASSQEVLVNYEQYF.

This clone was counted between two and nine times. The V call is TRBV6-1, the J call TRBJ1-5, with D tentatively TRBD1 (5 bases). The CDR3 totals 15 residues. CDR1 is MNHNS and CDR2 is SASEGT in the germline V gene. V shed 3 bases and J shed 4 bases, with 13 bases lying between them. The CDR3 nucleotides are TGTGCCAGCAGTGATTCAGGGATGAGGAATCAGCCCCAGCATTTT. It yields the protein CASSDSGMRNQPQHF.

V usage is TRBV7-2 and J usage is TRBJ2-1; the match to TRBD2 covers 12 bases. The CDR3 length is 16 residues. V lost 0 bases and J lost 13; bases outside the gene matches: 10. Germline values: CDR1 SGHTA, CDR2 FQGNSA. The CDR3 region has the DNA TGTGCCAGCAGCTTAGCTACGGGACTAGCGGGCCGAATCCAGTTCTTC. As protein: CASSLATGLAGRIQFF.

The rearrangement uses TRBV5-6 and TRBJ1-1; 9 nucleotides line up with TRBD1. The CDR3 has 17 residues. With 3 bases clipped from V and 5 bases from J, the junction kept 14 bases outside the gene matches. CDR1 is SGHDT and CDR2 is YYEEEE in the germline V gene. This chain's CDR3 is CASSSGGLGQGRTEAFF. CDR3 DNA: TGTGCCAGCAGCTCGGGCGGCCTCGGACAGGGGCGGACTGAAGCTTTCTTT.

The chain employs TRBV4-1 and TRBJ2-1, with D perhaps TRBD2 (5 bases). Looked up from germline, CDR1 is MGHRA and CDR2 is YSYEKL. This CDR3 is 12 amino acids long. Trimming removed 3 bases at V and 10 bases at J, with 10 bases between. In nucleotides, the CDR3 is TGCGCCAGCAGCCAGGCTAGCATGGAGCAGTTCTTC. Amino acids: CASSQASMEQFF.

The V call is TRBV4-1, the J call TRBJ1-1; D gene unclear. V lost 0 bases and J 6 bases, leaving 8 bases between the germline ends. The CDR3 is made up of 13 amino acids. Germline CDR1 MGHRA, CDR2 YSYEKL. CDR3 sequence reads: CASSQDGVPEAFF. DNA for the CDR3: TGCGCCAGCAGCCAAGACGGGGTCCCTGAAGCTTTCTTT.

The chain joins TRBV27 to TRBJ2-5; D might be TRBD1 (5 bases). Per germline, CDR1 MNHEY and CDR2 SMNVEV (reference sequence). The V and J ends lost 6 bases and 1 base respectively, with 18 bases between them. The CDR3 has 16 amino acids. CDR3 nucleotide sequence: TGTGCCAGCAGCGATGGGTGGGGCCGAATCCAAGAGACCCAGTACTTC. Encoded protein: CASSDGWGRIQETQYF.

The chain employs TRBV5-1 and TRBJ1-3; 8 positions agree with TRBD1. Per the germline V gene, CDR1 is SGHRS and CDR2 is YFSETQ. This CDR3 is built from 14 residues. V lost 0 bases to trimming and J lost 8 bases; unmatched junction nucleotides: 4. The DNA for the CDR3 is TGCGCCAGCAGCTTGGGGCAGGGGGCCTACACCATATATTTT. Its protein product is CASSLGQGAYTIYF.

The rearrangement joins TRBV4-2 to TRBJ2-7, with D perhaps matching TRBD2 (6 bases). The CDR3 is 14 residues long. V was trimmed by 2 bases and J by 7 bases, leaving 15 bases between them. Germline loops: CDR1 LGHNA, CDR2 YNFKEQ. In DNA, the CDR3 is TGTGCCAGCAGCCAAATACCAGGCGGGGTAGAGCAGTACTTC. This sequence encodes CASSQIPGGVEQYF.